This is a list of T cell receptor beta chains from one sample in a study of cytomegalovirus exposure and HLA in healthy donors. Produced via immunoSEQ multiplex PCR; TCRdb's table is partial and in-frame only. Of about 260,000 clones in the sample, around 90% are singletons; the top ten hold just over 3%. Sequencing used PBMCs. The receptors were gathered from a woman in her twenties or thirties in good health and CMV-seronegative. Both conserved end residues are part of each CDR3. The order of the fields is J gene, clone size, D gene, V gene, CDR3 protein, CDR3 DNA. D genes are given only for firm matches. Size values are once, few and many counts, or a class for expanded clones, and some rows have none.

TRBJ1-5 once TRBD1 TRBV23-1 CASSHLAPDRGDQPQHF TGCGCCAGCAGTCATCTAGCCCCGGACAGGGGCGATCAGCCCCAGCATTTT
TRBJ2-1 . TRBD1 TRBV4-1 CASSQDLLGTGSYNEQFF TGCGCCAGCAGCCAAGATCTTTTGGGGACAGGGAGCTACAATGAGCAGTTCTTC
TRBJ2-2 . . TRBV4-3 CASRGHELTGELFF TGCGCCAGCAGGGGTCACGAGCTCACCGGGGAGCTGTTTTTT
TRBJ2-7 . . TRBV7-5 CARSPTDDRRSYEQYF TGTGCCAGAAGCCCCACTGACGACAGGCGCTCCTACGAGCAGTACTTC
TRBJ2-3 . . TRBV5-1 CASSPDSQAGTDTQYF TGCGCCAGCAGCCCCGACAGCCAGGCAGGGACAGATACGCAGTATTTT
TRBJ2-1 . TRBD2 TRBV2 CASRRGNEQFF TGTGCCAGCAGGCGGGGGAATGAGCAGTTCTTC
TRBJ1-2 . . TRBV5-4 CASSLGQAVYGYTF TGTGCCAGCAGCTTGGGTCAGGCAGTTTATGGCTACACCTTC
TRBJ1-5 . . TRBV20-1 CSASRNQPQHF TGCAGTGCTAGTAGAAATCAGCCCCAGCATTTT
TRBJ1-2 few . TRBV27 CASSSRGGIWGYTF TGTGCCAGCAGTTCCCGCGGGGGGATTTGGGGCTACACCTTC
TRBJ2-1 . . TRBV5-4 CASSERSAEQFF TGTGCCAGCAGTGAGAGGAGCGCAGAGCAGTTCTTC
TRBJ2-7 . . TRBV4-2 CASSQVGSAGAGYEQYF TGTGCCAGCAGCCAAGTCGGCTCGGCGGGGGCCGGCTACGAGCAGTACTTC
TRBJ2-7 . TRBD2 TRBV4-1 CASSRPTSGSYEQYF TGCGCCAGCAGCCGCCCCACTAGCGGGTCCTACGAGCAGTACTTC
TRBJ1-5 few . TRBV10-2 CASSDGPHQPQHF TGCGCCAGCAGTGATGGGCCCCATCAGCCCCAGCATTTT
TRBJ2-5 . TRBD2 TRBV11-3 CASSLTHMAGGSETQYF TGTGCCAGCAGCTTAACCCATATGGCGGGAGGTTCAGAGACCCAGTACTTC
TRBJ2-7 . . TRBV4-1 CASSQETSRDHEQYF TGCGCCAGCAGCCAAGAAACTAGTAGGGACCACGAGCAGTACTTC
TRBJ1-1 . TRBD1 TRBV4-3 CASSPRQGGNTEAFF TGCGCCAGCAGCCCCCGGCAGGGGGGAAACACTGAAGCTTTCTTT
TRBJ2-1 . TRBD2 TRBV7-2 CASSAQTRTSVNEQFF TGTGCCAGCAGCGCTCAGACCAGGACTAGTGTCAATGAGCAGTTCTTC
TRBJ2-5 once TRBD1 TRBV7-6 CASSFRDRGVPETQYF TGTGCCAGCAGCTTCCGGGACAGGGGCGTCCCGGAGACCCAGTACTTC
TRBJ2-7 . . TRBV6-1 CASSERNPGPYEQYF TGTGCCAGCAGTGAACGGAACCCCGGGCCCTACGAGCAGTACTTC
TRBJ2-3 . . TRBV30 CAWIKLTDTQYF TGTGCCTGGATCAAACTCACAGATACGCAGTATTTT
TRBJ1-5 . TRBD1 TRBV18 CASSRGTGDSNQPQHF TGTGCCAGCTCACGGGGGACAGGCGATAGCAATCAGCCCCAGCATTTT
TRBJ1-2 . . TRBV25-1 CASSDPGQLYGYTF TGTGCCAGCAGTGACCCCGGACAGCTCTATGGCTACACCTTC
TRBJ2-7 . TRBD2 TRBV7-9 CASTLAGYSYEQYF TGTGCCAGCACCCTAGCGGGTTACTCCTACGAGCAGTACTTC
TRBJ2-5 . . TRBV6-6 CASTQAISETQYF TGTGCCAGCACCCAAGCGATCTCAGAGACCCAGTACTTC
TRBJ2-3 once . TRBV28 CASSLGQTQYF TGTGCCAGCAGTTTGGGTCAGACGCAGTATTTT
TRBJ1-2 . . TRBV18 CASSPPGQGTEYGYTF TGTGCCAGCTCACCACCGGGTCAAGGGACTGAATATGGCTACACCTTC
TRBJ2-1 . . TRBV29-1 CSGMTPNEQFF TGCAGCGGCATGACTCCCAATGAGCAGTTCTTC
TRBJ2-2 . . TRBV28 CASSSSAIPGELFF TGTGCCAGCAGTAGCAGTGCGATTCCCGGGGAGCTGTTTTTT
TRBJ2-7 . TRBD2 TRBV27 CASSEYKRTSATYEQYF TGTGCCAGCAGTGAATATAAGCGGACTAGCGCAACCTACGAGCAGTACTTC
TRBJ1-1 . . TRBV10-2 CASSGGEAFF TGCGCCAGCAGTGGGGGAGAAGCTTTCTTT
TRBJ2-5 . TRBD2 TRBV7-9 CASSPSGRAPVTQETQYF TGTGCCAGCAGCCCTAGCGGGAGGGCCCCTGTTACCCAAGAGACCCAGTACTTC
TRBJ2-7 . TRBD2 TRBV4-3 CASSQDHLAGPYEQYF TGCGCCAGCAGCCAAGATCACCTAGCGGGGCCCTACGAGCAGTACTTC
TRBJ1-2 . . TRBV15 CATSRDLDRNYGYTF TGTGCCACCAGCAGAGATTTAGACAGAAACTATGGCTACACCTTC
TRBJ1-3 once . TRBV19 CASVGLSGNTIYF TGTGCCAGCGTGGGGCTCTCTGGAAACACCATATATTTT
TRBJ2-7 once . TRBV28 CASSLAGTGRVYEQYF TGTGCCAGCAGTTTAGCCGGGACGGGGAGAGTTTACGAGCAGTACTTC
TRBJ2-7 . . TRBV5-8 CASTTQFYEQYF TGTGCCAGCACCACTCAATTCTACGAGCAGTACTTC
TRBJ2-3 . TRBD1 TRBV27 CASSLSFGQGWLTDTQYF TGTGCCAGCAGTTTAAGCTTTGGACAGGGCTGGTTGACAGATACGCAGTATTTT
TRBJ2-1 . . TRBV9 CASSVGSAVSYNEQFF TGTGCCAGCAGCGTAGGTTCAGCGGTCTCCTACAATGAGCAGTTCTTC
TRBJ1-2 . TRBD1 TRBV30 CAWRDPTGGYYGYTF TGTGCCTGGAGGGACCCGACAGGGGGCTACTATGGCTACACCTTC
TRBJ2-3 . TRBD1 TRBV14 CARMDRGDWAMSTDTQYF TGTGCCAGGATGGACAGGGGTGACTGGGCTATGAGCACAGATACGCAGTATTTT
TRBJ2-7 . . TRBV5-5 CASSFVSTTYEQYF TGTGCCAGCAGCTTCGTGTCCACTACCTACGAGCAGTACTTC
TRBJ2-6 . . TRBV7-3 CASSANSGANVLTF TGTGCCAGCAGCGCAAACTCTGGGGCCAACGTCCTGACTTTC
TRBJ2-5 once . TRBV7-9 CASSFWDGQETQYF TGTGCCAGCAGCTTCTGGGACGGACAAGAGACCCAGTACTTC
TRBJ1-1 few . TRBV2 CASSVTENTEAFF TGTGCCAGCAGTGTAACAGAGAACACTGAAGCTTTCTTT
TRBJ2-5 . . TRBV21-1 CARKRESQETQYF TGTGCCAGGAAGCGGGAGTCCCAAGAGACCCAGTACTTC
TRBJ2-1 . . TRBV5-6 CASSLTDFTQFF TGTGCCAGCAGCCTAACGGACTTCACGCAGTTCTTC
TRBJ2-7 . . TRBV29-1 CSVVLRYSYEQYF TGCAGCGTTGTTTTGCGGTACTCCTACGAGCAGTACTTC